This entry is about one T cell receptor (beta chain). Its antigen remains unknown. The sample originates from a study of cytomegalovirus exposure and HLA in healthy donors. Study findings and constraints: An analysis that was carried out later associated 16,951 TCR beta sequences with HLA alleles at 0.05 false discovery rate. In an earlier analysis, productive rearrangement rates for most beta V segments clustered near 90% or 30%. In a later analysis, a genetic analysis reported fewer productive-TCR N-insertions in an Asian-associated ancestry cluster than the cohort average.

There were likely unrecorded immune exposures, though donors were nominally healthy when sampled. This PCR relied on a set of 60 Vbeta primers and 13 Jbeta primers. The repertoire was sequenced with immunoSEQ multiplex PCR; TCRdb's copy has only in-frame clones and lacks some. The table lists some 160,000 clones, around 77% of them singletons. The V gene's germline CDR1 is SEHNR and CDR2 FQNEAQ (reference sequence). The V and J ends lost 3 bases and 6 bases, in that order; junction bases with no gene match: 4. The CDR3 is made up of 13 amino acids. The clonotype comes from a man aged 45-65 years in good health and CMV-seropositive. This chain joins TRBV7-9 and TRBJ1-1; 7 bases align to TRBD1. Sequencing used PBMCs. CDR3 sequence: CASSLEGAAEAFF. In DNA, the CDR3 is TGTGCCAGCAGCTTGGAGGGGGCAGCTGAAGCTTTCTTT. Full variable domain (remainder filled in from reference TRBV7-9 and TRBJ1-1): DTGVSQNPRHKITKRGQNVTFRCDPISEHNRLYWYRQTLGQGPEFLTYFQNEAQLEKSRLLSDRFSAERPKGSFSTLEIQRTEQGDSAMYLCASSLEGAAEAFFGQGTRLTVV.